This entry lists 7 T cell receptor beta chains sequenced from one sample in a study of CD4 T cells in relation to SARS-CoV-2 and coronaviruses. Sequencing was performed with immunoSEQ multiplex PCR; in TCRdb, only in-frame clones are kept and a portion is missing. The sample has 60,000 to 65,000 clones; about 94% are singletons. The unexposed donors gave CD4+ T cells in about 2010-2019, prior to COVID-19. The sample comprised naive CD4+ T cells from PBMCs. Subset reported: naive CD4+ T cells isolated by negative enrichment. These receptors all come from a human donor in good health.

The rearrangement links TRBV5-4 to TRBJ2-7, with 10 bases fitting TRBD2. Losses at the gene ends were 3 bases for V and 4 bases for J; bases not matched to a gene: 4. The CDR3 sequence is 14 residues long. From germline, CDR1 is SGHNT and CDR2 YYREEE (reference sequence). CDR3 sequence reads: CASSSQGLAYEQYF. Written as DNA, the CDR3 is TGTGCCAGCAGCTCCCAGGGACTAGCGTACGAGCAGTACTTC.

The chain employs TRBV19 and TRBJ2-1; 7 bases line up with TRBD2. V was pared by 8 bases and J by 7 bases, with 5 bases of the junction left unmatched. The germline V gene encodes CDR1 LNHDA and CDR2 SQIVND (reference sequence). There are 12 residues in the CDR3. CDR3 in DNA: TGTGCCAGTGGGGGGGTTTTGAATGAGCAGTTCTTC. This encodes CASGGVLNEQFF.

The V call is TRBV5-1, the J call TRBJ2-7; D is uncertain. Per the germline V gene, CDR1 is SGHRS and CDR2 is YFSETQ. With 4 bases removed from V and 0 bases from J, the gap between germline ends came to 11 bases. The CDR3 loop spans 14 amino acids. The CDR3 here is CASSPPGPSYEQYF. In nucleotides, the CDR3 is TGCGCCAGCAGCCCACCCGGTCCCTCCTACGAGCAGTACTTC.

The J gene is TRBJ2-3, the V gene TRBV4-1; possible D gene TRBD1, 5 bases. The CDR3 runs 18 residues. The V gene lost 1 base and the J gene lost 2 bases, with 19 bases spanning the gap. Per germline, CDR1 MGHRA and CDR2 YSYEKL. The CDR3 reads CASSQGHILGVSTDTQYF. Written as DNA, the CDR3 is TGCGCCAGCAGCCAAGGGCATATTCTAGGGGTTTCCACAGATACGCAGTATTTT.

The chain's CDR3 is CASRLEGAPYNEQFF. CDR3 coding DNA: TGTGCCAGTCGGTTGGAGGGGGCGCCCTACAATGAGCAGTTCTTC. The V gene is TRBV19, the J gene TRBJ2-1; D is perhaps TRBD1 (7 bases). CDR1 and CDR2 from the germline V gene are LNHDA and SQIVND (reference sequence). Trimming shortened V by 8 bases and J by 2 bases, and 16 bases separated the two germline ends. The length of the CDR3 is 15 residues.

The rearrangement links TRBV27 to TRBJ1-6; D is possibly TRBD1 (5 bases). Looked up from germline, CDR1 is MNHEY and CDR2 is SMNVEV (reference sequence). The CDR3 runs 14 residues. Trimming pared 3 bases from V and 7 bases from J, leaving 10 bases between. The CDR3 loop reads CASSFRGDNSPLHF. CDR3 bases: TGTGCCAGCAGTTTTCGAGGGGACAATTCACCCCTCCACTTT.

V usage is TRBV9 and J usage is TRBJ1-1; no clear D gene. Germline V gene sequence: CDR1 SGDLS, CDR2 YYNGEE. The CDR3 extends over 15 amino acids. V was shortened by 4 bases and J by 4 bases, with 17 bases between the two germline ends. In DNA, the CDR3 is TGTGCCAGCAGCCCCCAGAGCTTCCCTCCCACTGAAGCTTTCTTT. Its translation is CASSPQSFPPTEAFF.